The rows below give T cell receptor beta chains drawn from one sample of a study of cytomegalovirus exposure and HLA in healthy donors. The assay was immunoSEQ multiplex PCR, and TCRdb's table has in-frame clones only and misses some. The table lists under 95,000 clones. Sequences were obtained from PBMCs. The receptors derive from a man aged 45 to 65 in good health and CMV-seronegative. CDR3s include the opening cysteine and the closing phenylalanine or tryptophan. A D gene is named only where the DNA matches it firmly.

v_gene: TRBV6-5; d_gene: TRBD1; j_gene: TRBJ1-4; CDR3aa: CASSYSGTVNEKLFF; CDR3nt: TGTGCCAGCAGTTACTCCGGGACAGTTAATGAAAAACTGTTTTTT
v_gene: TRBV5-1; d_gene: -; j_gene: TRBJ2-5; CDR3aa: CASSLDGQETQYF; CDR3nt: TGCGCCAGCAGCTTGGACGGCCAAGAGACCCAGTACTTC
v_gene: TRBV5-1; d_gene: TRBD1; j_gene: TRBJ1-2; CDR3aa: CASSPTGGGNGYTF; CDR3nt: TGCGCCAGCAGCCCAACAGGGGGCGGGAATGGCTACACCTTC
v_gene: TRBV4-2; d_gene: -; j_gene: TRBJ1-6; CDR3aa: CASSQVGVPNSPLHF; CDR3nt: TGTGCCAGCAGCCAAGTAGGGGTCCCGAATTCACCCCTCCACTTT
v_gene: TRBV2; d_gene: -; j_gene: TRBJ1-3; CDR3aa: CASSAQGLGGNTIYF; CDR3nt: TGTGCCAGCAGTGCCCAGGGTTTGGGAGGAAACACCATATATTTT
v_gene: TRBV9; d_gene: TRBD1; j_gene: TRBJ2-7; CDR3aa: CASSAGGQGLASSEQYF; CDR3nt: TGTGCCAGCAGCGCGGGGGGACAGGGGCTAGCGTCGTCCGAGCAGTACTTC
v_gene: TRBV28; d_gene: -; j_gene: TRBJ1-1; CDR3aa: CASSTADRVTEAFF; CDR3nt: TGTGCCAGCAGTACTGCCGACAGAGTCACTGAAGCTTTCTTT
v_gene: TRBV6-5; d_gene: -; j_gene: TRBJ2-7; CDR3aa: CASSYNMISSYEQYF; CDR3nt: TGTGCCAGCAGTTACAATATGATTAGCTCCTACGAGCAGTACTTC
v_gene: TRBV7-3; d_gene: TRBD2; j_gene: TRBJ2-7; CDR3aa: CASSTRAGGSYEQYF; CDR3nt: TGTGCCAGCAGCACGAGGGCGGGAGGCTCCTACGAGCAGTACTTC
v_gene: TRBV4-3; d_gene: TRBD2; j_gene: TRBJ2-2; CDR3aa: CASSNGLADAGELFF; CDR3nt: TGCGCCAGCAGCAACGGACTAGCGGACGCCGGGGAGCTGTTTTTT
v_gene: TRBV2; d_gene: -; j_gene: TRBJ2-1; CDR3aa: CASSEMADNEQFF; CDR3nt: TGTGCCAGCAGTGAAATGGCTGACAATGAACAGTTCTTC
v_gene: TRBV6-4; d_gene: TRBD1; j_gene: TRBJ1-4; CDR3aa: CASSDTHGTGADKLFF; CDR3nt: TGTGCCAGCAGTGACACCCACGGGACAGGGGCCGACAAACTGTTTTTT
v_gene: TRBV6-5; d_gene: -; j_gene: TRBJ2-7; CDR3aa: CASSAGLSAYEQYF; CDR3nt: TGTGCCAGCAGTGCGGGACTGTCAGCCTACGAGCAGTACTTC
v_gene: TRBV6-6; d_gene: -; j_gene: TRBJ2-1; CDR3aa: CAAGEISYNEQFF; CDR3nt: TGTGCCGCCGGGGAGATCTCCTACAATGAGCAGTTCTTC
v_gene: TRBV9; d_gene: -; j_gene: TRBJ1-2; CDR3aa: CASSVEGQHYGYTF; CDR3nt: TGTGCCAGCAGCGTAGAAGGACAGCACTATGGCTACACCTTC
v_gene: TRBV4-2; d_gene: -; j_gene: TRBJ1-1; CDR3aa: CASSQGRTVNTEAFF; CDR3nt: TGTGCCAGCAGCCAAGGGCGGACAGTGAACACTGAAGCTTTCTTT
v_gene: TRBV5-1; d_gene: TRBD1; j_gene: TRBJ2-3; CDR3aa: CASRDGTGTDTQYF; CDR3nt: TGCGCCAGCAGGGACGGGACAGGCACAGATACGCAGTATTTT
v_gene: TRBV7-7; d_gene: -; j_gene: TRBJ2-7; CDR3aa: CASSVGYDGYEQYF; CDR3nt: TGTGCTAGCAGCGTAGGGTACGACGGGTACGAGCAGTACTTC
v_gene: TRBV28; d_gene: TRBD1; j_gene: TRBJ1-6; CDR3aa: CASSPGTGELGYSPLHF; CDR3nt: TGTGCCAGCAGCCCCGGGACAGGGGAATTGGGTTACTCACCCCTCCACTTT
v_gene: TRBV6-6; d_gene: TRBD1; j_gene: TRBJ1-6; CDR3aa: CASSRQGGRYNSPLHF; CDR3nt: TGTGCCAGCAGTAGACAGGGGGGGCGGTATAATTCACCCCTCCACTTT
v_gene: TRBV30; d_gene: -; j_gene: TRBJ1-1; CDR3aa: CAWSIPGGQNFF; CDR3nt: TGTGCCTGGAGTATCCCGGGTGGCCAGAATTTCTTT
v_gene: TRBV9; d_gene: -; j_gene: TRBJ1-1; CDR3aa: CASSVGDNLRTEAFF; CDR3nt: TGTGCCAGCAGCGTAGGAGATAACCTTCGGACTGAAGCTTTCTTT
v_gene: TRBV9; d_gene: TRBD2; j_gene: TRBJ2-1; CDR3aa: CASSERGGSYNEQFF; CDR3nt: TGTGCCAGCAGCGAGCGGGGTGGCTCCTACAATGAGCAGTTCTTC
v_gene: TRBV7-9; d_gene: TRBD1; j_gene: TRBJ1-4; CDR3aa: CASSNWDRTNEKLFF; CDR3nt: TGTGCCAGCAGCAATTGGGACAGAACTAATGAAAAACTGTTTTTT
v_gene: TRBV10-3; d_gene: -; j_gene: TRBJ2-3; CDR3aa: CAIGTVESTDTQYF; CDR3nt: TGTGCCATCGGGACTGTAGAAAGCACAGATACGCAGTATTTT
v_gene: TRBV27; d_gene: -; j_gene: TRBJ2-3; CDR3aa: CASSPSADTQYF; CDR3nt: TGTGCCAGCAGTCCCTCGGCAGATACGCAGTATTTT
v_gene: TRBV10-1; d_gene: -; j_gene: TRBJ1-5; CDR3aa: CASVLDQERTGDNQPQHF; CDR3nt: TGCGCCAGCGTACTAGACCAGGAGAGGACGGGGGATAATCAGCCCCAGCATTTT
v_gene: TRBV25-1; d_gene: TRBD1; j_gene: TRBJ1-6; CDR3aa: CASRATGVRSPLHF; CDR3nt: TGTGCCAGCAGGGCAACAGGGGTTAGGTCACCCCTCCACTTT
v_gene: TRBV10-3; d_gene: -; j_gene: TRBJ1-2; CDR3aa: CAISESLGAPPYGYTF; CDR3nt: TGTGCCATCAGTGAGTCCCTGGGAGCCCCCCCCTATGGCTACACCTTC
v_gene: TRBV19; d_gene: -; j_gene: TRBJ2-7; CDR3aa: CASSMIQGLEQYF; CDR3nt: TGTGCCAGTAGTATGATTCAGGGACTCGAGCAGTACTTC
v_gene: TRBV15; d_gene: -; j_gene: TRBJ2-1; CDR3aa: CATRAPTRDSKQFF; CDR3nt: TGTGCCACCAGGGCCCCTACCCGGGACTCTAAGCAGTTCTTC
v_gene: TRBV28; d_gene: -; j_gene: TRBJ1-3; CDR3aa: CASSPPPTGQRNTIYF; CDR3nt: TGTGCCAGCAGTCCTCCCCCGACAGGCCAAAGGAACACCATATATTTT
v_gene: TRBV7-9; d_gene: -; j_gene: TRBJ1-6; CDR3aa: CASSLGRVSGNSPLHF; CDR3nt: TGTGCCAGCAGCTTAGGCCGGGTGTCCGGGAATTCACCCCTCCACTTT
v_gene: TRBV19; d_gene: -; j_gene: TRBJ1-6; CDR3aa: CASSPTGNSPLHF; CDR3nt: TGTGCCAGTAGTCCAACAGGGAATTCACCCCTCCACTTT
v_gene: TRBV6-5; d_gene: -; j_gene: TRBJ2-7; CDR3aa: CASSYSDTAVDEQYF; CDR3nt: TGCGCCAGCAGTTACTCAGATACCGCGGTAGACGAGCAGTACTTC
v_gene: TRBV5-1; d_gene: -; j_gene: TRBJ1-6; CDR3aa: CASSLTGRSYNSPLHF; CDR3nt: TGCGCCAGCAGCTTGACAGGGCGATCCTATAATTCACCCCTCCACTTT
v_gene: TRBV7-3; d_gene: -; j_gene: TRBJ1-2; CDR3aa: CASSPEGPAQGGYTF; CDR3nt: TGTGCCAGCAGCCCCGAGGGCCCGGCCCAAGGTGGCTACACCTTC
v_gene: TRBV9; d_gene: TRBD1; j_gene: TRBJ1-1; CDR3aa: CASSNAVRDRVRSEAFF; CDR3nt: TGTGCCAGCAGTAACGCCGTGCGGGACAGGGTTAGGTCTGAAGCTTTCTTT
v_gene: TRBV5-1; d_gene: -; j_gene: TRBJ1-2; CDR3aa: CASSPPLGNYGYTF; CDR3nt: TGCGCCAGCAGCCCACCACTGGGCAATTATGGCTACACCTTC
v_gene: TRBV19; d_gene: TRBD2; j_gene: TRBJ2-7; CDR3aa: CASSIFPSGRYEQYF; CDR3nt: TGTGCCAGTAGTATCTTCCCTAGCGGGCGGTACGAGCAGTACTTC
v_gene: TRBV7-8; d_gene: TRBD1; j_gene: TRBJ1-5; CDR3aa: CASSSLTGNSNQPQHF; CDR3nt: TGTGCCAGCAGCTCACTGACAGGGAATAGCAATCAGCCCCAGCATTTT
v_gene: TRBV4-3; d_gene: -; j_gene: TRBJ1-2; CDR3aa: CASRPGEGGDYGYTF; CDR3nt: TGCGCCAGCAGACCAGGGGAGGGGGGGGACTATGGCTACACCTTC
v_gene: TRBV6-5; d_gene: TRBD2; j_gene: TRBJ2-7; CDR3aa: CASSYSSGGLTYEQYF; CDR3nt: TGTGCCAGCAGTTACTCGTCGGGGGGGCTCACCTACGAGCAGTACTTC
v_gene: TRBV9; d_gene: TRBD2; j_gene: TRBJ2-5; CDR3aa: CASSVAGGLQETQYF; CDR3nt: TGTGCCAGCAGCGTAGCGGGGGGGCTTCAAGAGACCCAGTACTTC
v_gene: TRBV4-3; d_gene: -; j_gene: TRBJ2-5; CDR3aa: CASSLQRQETQYF; CDR3nt: TGCGCCAGCAGCCTACAGAGACAAGAGACCCAGTACTTC
v_gene: TRBV18; d_gene: -; j_gene: TRBJ1-3; CDR3aa: CASSRLAVYGNTIYF; CDR3nt: TGTGCCAGCTCACGACTCGCAGTTTATGGAAACACCATATATTTT